This TCR beta chain was sequenced for a study of Ad26.COV2.S vaccination and SARS-CoV-2 variants. Study as a whole: Ad26.COV2.S shots went into the muscle once or twice, 56 days apart. Study-wide results and limits: Following vaccination, spike-specific CD8+ and CD4+ T cell responses reportedly exhibited substantial breadth. Vaccine and placebo recipients had comparable breadth of non-spike TCRs.

Points on this clone: Its specificity is unknown.

The CDR3 sequence is 16 residues long. The germline gives CDR1 MNHEY, CDR2 SVGAGI. V lost 3 bases, J lost 2 bases, and 13 bases lay in between. Stated treatment: about 20 received Ad26.COV2.S at low or high dose, single or two shots; 5 received placebo; per-sample allocation not given. Collection of samples fell on day 63 after the first vaccine or placebo injection. SARS-CoV-2 spike from the Wuhan strain was encoded by the vaccine, an Ad26 vector. Sequencing used immunoSEQ multiplex PCR; TCRdb keeps in-frame clones, though not all of them. Of some 340,000 clones listed, around four fifths are singletons.

Sequenced material: peripheral blood, taken in a trial of Ad26.COV2.S vaccine versus placebo. The origin of this receptor is a person aged 18-65 years who received the Ad26.COV2.S COVID-19 vaccine or a placebo. The chain joins TRBV6-5 to TRBJ2-2; D is tentatively TRBD1 or TRBD2 (5 bases each). CDR3: CASSYPGGPNTGELFF. The CDR3 nucleotides are TGTGCCAGCAGTTATCCTGGGGGACCTAACACCGGGGAGCTGTTTTTT.